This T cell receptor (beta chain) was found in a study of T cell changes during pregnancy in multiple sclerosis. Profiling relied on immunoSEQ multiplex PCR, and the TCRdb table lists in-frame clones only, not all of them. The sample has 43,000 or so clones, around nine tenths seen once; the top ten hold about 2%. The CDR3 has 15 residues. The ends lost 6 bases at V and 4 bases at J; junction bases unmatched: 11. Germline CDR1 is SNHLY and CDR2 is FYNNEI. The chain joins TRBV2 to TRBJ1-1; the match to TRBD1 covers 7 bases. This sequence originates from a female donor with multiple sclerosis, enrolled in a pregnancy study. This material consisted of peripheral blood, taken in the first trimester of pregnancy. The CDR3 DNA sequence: TGTGCCAGCAGACGACAGGGAAGAGGAATCACTGAAGCTTTCTTT. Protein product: CASRRQGRGITEAFF.